The 17 T cell receptor beta chains below all came from one sample that was sequenced in a study of T cells in Graves' hyperthyroidism and ophthalmopathy (dated by TCRdb to the late 2010s). The receptor library was made with multiplex PCR. TCRdb records Illumina HiSeq 2000 as the sequencer. The TCR beta CDR3 regions were amplified from RNA transcripts. The first round of RT-PCR for the TCR CDR3 was performed with the HTBI primer set and the Qiagen OneStep RT-PCR kit. TCRdb trimmed public reads at Q25 via fastp, called clones via MiXCR and kept in-frame beta chains. CDR3 protein sequences are deduplicated, and each keeps its most common genes and DNA. Here the sample has 750,000 to 950,000 distinct CDR3 sequences; 38% occur a single time. Jointly, the top ten make up 7.5% to 9.5% of the sample. The sample taken for sequencing was blood. These TCRs come from a man between 18 and 29 years old with Graves' hyperthyroidism.

This clonotype was counted only a few times. The CDR3 sequence: CASNEDRAYRGTGELFF. The CDR3 nucleotides read TGTGCCAGCAACGAGGACAGGGCCTACCGGGGCACCGGGGAGCTGTTTTTT. V is TRBV5-5 and J is TRBJ2-2; 8 bases map to TRBD1. Unmatched junction bases numbered 14, after V lost 6 bases and J lost 4 bases. The CDR3 length is 17 residues. Germline V gene lookup returns CDR1 SGHKS and CDR2 YYEKEE (reference sequence).

This clonotype was picked up many times. The V gene is TRBV2, the J gene TRBJ1-1, with D uncertain. V was pared by 6 bases and J by 9 bases, with 14 bases between. Germline V gene lookup returns CDR1 SNHLY and CDR2 FYNNEI. There are 12 residues in the CDR3. The CDR3 spells CASRGDDGKAFF. CDR3 bases: TGTGCCAGCAGGGGAGACGATGGGAAAGCTTTCTTT.

This clonotype has at least ten counts. The gene calls are TRBV7-9 and TRBJ1-5; D gene ambiguous. The CDR3 has 14 residues. The germline V gene has CDR1 SEHNR and CDR2 FQNEAQ (reference sequence). Between the trimmed V and J ends, which lost 3 bases and 6 bases, there was a span of 12 bases. The DNA for the CDR3 is TGTGCCAGCAGCTTTGGCGGCGCTGCTCAGCCCCAGCATTTT. Translated, it gives CASSFGGAAQPQHF.

The CDR3, as DNA: TGCAGTGCCGGCGACAGGAGTAATTCACCCCTCCACTTT. Protein: CSAGDRSNSPLHF. The V and J genes are TRBV20-1 and TRBJ1-6; the D gene is possibly TRBD1 (6 bases). Trimming shortened V by 6 bases and J by 6 bases, and 12 bases separated the two germline ends. The CDR3 loop spans 13 amino acids. In germline, CDR1 is DFQATT, CDR2 SNEGSKA (reference sequence).

Written as DNA, the CDR3 is TGTGCCAGCAGCCCCTCTCGAGACTCTGGAAACACCATATATTTT. It translates to CASSPSRDSGNTIYF. V and J are TRBV10-3 and TRBJ1-3; D unresolved. This CDR3 spans 15 amino acids. Germline V gene lookup returns CDR1 ENHRY and CDR2 SYGVKD. V was trimmed by 10 bases and J by 0 bases, leaving 16 bases between them.

The rearrangement joins TRBV25-1 to TRBJ1-5, with a possible D match to TRBD1 (5 bases). Germline V gene lookup returns CDR1 MGHDK and CDR2 SYGVNS. The CDR3 runs 13 residues. The CDR3, as DNA: TGTGCTAGGGGCGAACGGGAGAATCAGCCCCAGCATTTT. It codes for CARGERENQPQHF.

This clonotype was recorded once. V gene TRBV10-3 combines with J gene TRBJ1-3; TRBD1 might be the D (5 bases). Trimming took 10 bases from V and 0 from J, leaving 16 bases between them. CDR1 and CDR2 (germline): ENHRY, SYGVKD. This CDR3 is built from 15 residues. CDR3 residues: CASKTGYSSGNTIYF. CDR3 DNA sequence: TGTGCCAGCAAAACAGGCTACAGCTCTGGAAACACCATATATTTT.

This rearrangement joins TRBV24-1 to TRBJ1-5; 8 bases align to TRBD1. V shed 5 bases, J shed 7 bases, and the junction held 9 bases outside the gene matches. The CDR3 is made up of 15 amino acids. Germline CDR1 KGHDR, CDR2 SFDVKD. Written as DNA, the CDR3 is TGTGCCACCAGTGCTAGTATAGACAGGGGACAGCCCCAGCATTTT. This codes for CATSASIDRGQPQHF.

This chain connects TRBV5-5 to TRBJ1-5; no clear D gene. Per the germline V gene, CDR1 is SGHKS and CDR2 is YYEKEE (reference sequence). The ends were cut back, 0 bases at V and 4 bases at J, with 11 bases in the middle. This CDR3 is 15 amino acids long. The CDR3 protein is CASSLGAASNQPQHF. The CDR3 DNA reads TGTGCCAGCAGCTTGGGGGCGGCCAGTAATCAGCCCCAGCATTTT.

The chain couples TRBV6-5 to TRBJ1-1, with 7 bases lining up with TRBD1. The V gene end was trimmed by 8 bases and the J gene end by 3 bases; junction bases not matched to a gene: 6. The V gene's germline CDR1 is MNHEY and CDR2 SVGAGI. The CDR3 consists of 13 residues. The chain's CDR3 is CASVPGGYTEAFF. The CDR3 DNA is TGTGCCAGCGTCCCAGGGGGGTACACTGAAGCTTTCTTT.

V usage is TRBV7-7 and J usage is TRBJ2-5; 8 bases align to TRBD2. CDR1 and CDR2 from the germline V gene are SSHAT and FNYEAQ (reference sequence). V lost 6 bases and J lost 3; bases outside the gene matches: 9. CDR3 length equals 15 residues. CDR3 residues: CASSQTGTREETQYF. As DNA, the CDR3 is TGTGCCAGCAGTCAAACCGGGACTAGAGAAGAGACCCAGTACTTC.

The chain is built from TRBV4-2 and TRBJ2-7; D is unresolved. The CDR3 covers 13 residues. Trimming stripped 0 bases from V and 5 bases from J, with 8 bases between. Germline V gives CDR1 LGHNA, CDR2 YNFKEQ. This CDR3 reads CASSQDRLNEQYF. The CDR3 coding sequence is TGTGCCAGCAGCCAAGATAGGCTTAACGAGCAGTACTTC.

The chain has TRBV20-1 and TRBJ2-7; TRBD2 might be the D (5 bases). The CDR3 is made up of 14 amino acids. Germline values: CDR1 DFQATT, CDR2 SNEGSKA (reference sequence). The germline V and J ends were trimmed by 1 base and 3 bases, with 13 bases remaining between them. This chain's CDR3 is CSARGEKWSYEQYF. The CDR3 nucleotides are TGCAGTGCTAGAGGGGAGAAGTGGAGCTACGAGCAGTACTTC.

V gene TRBV9 combines with J gene TRBJ2-7; the D is unclear. CDR1 SGDLS and CDR2 YYNGEE come from the germline V gene. The germline V and J ends were trimmed by 0 bases and 0 bases, with 10 bases remaining between them. The CDR3 runs 15 residues. CDR3 in DNA: TGTGCCAGCAGCGTAGGAACCGACCCCTCCTACGAGCAGTACTTC. It translates to CASSVGTDPSYEQYF.

The V and J genes are TRBV7-2 and TRBJ1-5, with D uncertain. The CDR3 totals 12 residues. Between the trimmed V and J ends, which lost 6 bases and 14 bases, there was a span of 17 bases. Germline lookup yields CDR1 SGHTA and CDR2 FQGNSA. CDR3 protein: CASRPPGSYEHF. CDR3 nucleotide sequence: TGTGCCAGCAGACCCCCGGGGTCCTACGAGCATTTT.

This clonotype was seen only a few times. This chain links TRBV4-1 with TRBJ1-4; 9 nucleotides match TRBD1. The CDR3 totals 16 residues. Unmatched junction bases numbered 1, after V lost 2 bases and J lost 0 bases. Germline loops: CDR1 MGHRA, CDR2 YSYEKL. The CDR3 protein is CASSQRDRATNEKLFF. DNA for the CDR3: TGCGCCAGCAGCCAACGGGACAGGGCAACTAATGAAAAACTGTTTTTT.

Worth noting for this clonotype: Its ends do not fully match the called genes, so a read error is possible. The chain employs TRBV10-3 and TRBJ2-6; D possibly corresponds to TRBD1 (6 bases). Germline CDR1 reads ENHRY; CDR2 reads SYGVKD. The CDR3 loop spans 15 amino acids. The CDR3 DNA follows: TGTGCCATCACAGGGGCCCTCTCTGTGGCCAACATCCTGACTTTC. Protein product: CAITGALSVANILTF.